The rows below give T cell receptor beta chains drawn from one sample of a study of tumor-infiltrating lymphocytes in primary liver carcinoma. TCRdb passed the multiplex PCR reads through MiXCR, listing each CDR3 protein once. The sample has over 250,000 distinct CDR3 sequences, around 50% seen once. Sequencing used peripheral blood. The receptors shown here come from a woman aged 25 to 39 with primary liver carcinoma and hepatitis B virus infection. Each CDR3 is given without its conserved first and last residue. Size values are once, few and many counts, or a class for expanded clones, and some rows have none.

j_call: TRBJ2-2
v_call: TRBV29-1
clone_size: .
cdr3_aa: SVETGYMIGELF

j_call: TRBJ2-5
v_call: TRBV4-2
clone_size: .
cdr3_aa: ASSQEGTGQVTQC

j_call: TRBJ1-5
v_call: TRBV6-6
clone_size: few
cdr3_aa: ASSTGPQH

j_call: TRBJ2-1
v_call: TRBV24-1
clone_size: .
cdr3_aa: ATSDSTSGGLNEQF

j_call: TRBJ1-5
v_call: TRBV6-2/TRBV6-3
clone_size: .
cdr3_aa: ASGQGQTLNQSQH

j_call: TRBJ2-3
v_call: TRBV7-9
clone_size: .
cdr3_aa: ASSLPAGLATDTQY

j_call: TRBJ2-7
v_call: TRBV11-2
clone_size: .
cdr3_aa: TSSLASGNNEQY

j_call: TRBJ1-1
v_call: TRBV6-2/TRBV6-3
clone_size: .
cdr3_aa: ASSTGRRANTEAF

j_call: TRBJ1-4
v_call: TRBV19
clone_size: .
cdr3_aa: ATGERGLEKLF

j_call: TRBJ2-1
v_call: TRBV11-2
clone_size: many
cdr3_aa: ASSWEQGKRGNEQF

j_call: TRBJ2-2
v_call: TRBV5-5
clone_size: few
cdr3_aa: ASNAVELATGELF

j_call: TRBJ2-7
v_call: TRBV4-2
clone_size: many
cdr3_aa: ASSQEVDRPYEQY

j_call: TRBJ2-7
v_call: TRBV18
clone_size: .
cdr3_aa: ASSERGGPYEQY

j_call: TRBJ2-1
v_call: TRBV4-1
clone_size: .
cdr3_aa: ASSQPYNEQF

j_call: TRBJ2-1
v_call: TRBV12-3/TRBV12-4
clone_size: once
cdr3_aa: GSSLSGTSGLEQF

j_call: TRBJ2-5
v_call: TRBV6-2/TRBV6-3
clone_size: .
cdr3_aa: ASSYLPRGHTETQY

j_call: TRBJ1-2
v_call: TRBV5-6
clone_size: .
cdr3_aa: ASSLYGAIVYGYT

j_call: TRBJ2-7
v_call: TRBV6-2/TRBV6-3
clone_size: many
cdr3_aa: ATQRLAGSYEQY

j_call: TRBJ2-5
v_call: TRBV7-9
clone_size: .
cdr3_aa: ASSLKGTEETQY

j_call: TRBJ1-3
v_call: TRBV30
clone_size: .
cdr3_aa: AWSSGNTIY

j_call: TRBJ1-1
v_call: TRBV11-2
clone_size: medium-sized
cdr3_aa: ASSLDQGTEAF

j_call: TRBJ2-1
v_call: TRBV12-3/TRBV12-4
clone_size: many
cdr3_aa: ASSLAGGFDEQF

j_call: TRBJ2-2
v_call: TRBV12-5
clone_size: .
cdr3_aa: ASGLALLAGGDTGELF

j_call: TRBJ2-7
v_call: TRBV12-3/TRBV12-4
clone_size: many
cdr3_aa: ASSFLAGVAYEQY

j_call: TRBJ1-6
v_call: TRBV11-1
clone_size: once
cdr3_aa: ASSRTLVSSLH

j_call: TRBJ2-7
v_call: TRBV11-2
clone_size: many
cdr3_aa: ASSLRGSYYEQY

j_call: TRBJ2-3
v_call: TRBV5-6
clone_size: .
cdr3_aa: ASSLIERRTDTQY

j_call: TRBJ1-1
v_call: TRBV11-3
clone_size: .
cdr3_aa: ASSPSRNIEAL

j_call: TRBJ2-7
v_call: TRBV7-9
clone_size: few
cdr3_aa: ASSLTGLAEYEQY

j_call: TRBJ2-5
v_call: TRBV28
clone_size: few
cdr3_aa: ASRGTGKETQY

j_call: TRBJ2-2
v_call: TRBV12-3/TRBV12-4
clone_size: .
cdr3_aa: ASSFSGGKLF

j_call: TRBJ2-1
v_call: TRBV11-3
clone_size: many
cdr3_aa: ASSLYTSGSGNEQF

j_call: TRBJ1-1
v_call: TRBV30
clone_size: .
cdr3_aa: AWSPGGVSTEAF

j_call: TRBJ2-7
v_call: TRBV6-2/TRBV6-3
clone_size: .
cdr3_aa: ASNTFGRTSGTGIEQY

j_call: TRBJ2-2
v_call: TRBV6-5
clone_size: many
cdr3_aa: ASSKGQRPLSGGELF